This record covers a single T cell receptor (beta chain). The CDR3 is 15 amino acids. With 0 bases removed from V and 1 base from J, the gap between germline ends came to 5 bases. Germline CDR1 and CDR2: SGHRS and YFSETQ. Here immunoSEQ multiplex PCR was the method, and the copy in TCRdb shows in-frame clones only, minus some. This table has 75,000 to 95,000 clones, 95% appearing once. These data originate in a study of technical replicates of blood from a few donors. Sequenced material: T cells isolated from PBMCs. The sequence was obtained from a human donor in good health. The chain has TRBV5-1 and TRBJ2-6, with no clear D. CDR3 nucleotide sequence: TGCGCCAGCAGCTTGGGCCTATCTGGGGCCAACGTCCTGACTTTC. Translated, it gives CASSLGLSGANVLTF.